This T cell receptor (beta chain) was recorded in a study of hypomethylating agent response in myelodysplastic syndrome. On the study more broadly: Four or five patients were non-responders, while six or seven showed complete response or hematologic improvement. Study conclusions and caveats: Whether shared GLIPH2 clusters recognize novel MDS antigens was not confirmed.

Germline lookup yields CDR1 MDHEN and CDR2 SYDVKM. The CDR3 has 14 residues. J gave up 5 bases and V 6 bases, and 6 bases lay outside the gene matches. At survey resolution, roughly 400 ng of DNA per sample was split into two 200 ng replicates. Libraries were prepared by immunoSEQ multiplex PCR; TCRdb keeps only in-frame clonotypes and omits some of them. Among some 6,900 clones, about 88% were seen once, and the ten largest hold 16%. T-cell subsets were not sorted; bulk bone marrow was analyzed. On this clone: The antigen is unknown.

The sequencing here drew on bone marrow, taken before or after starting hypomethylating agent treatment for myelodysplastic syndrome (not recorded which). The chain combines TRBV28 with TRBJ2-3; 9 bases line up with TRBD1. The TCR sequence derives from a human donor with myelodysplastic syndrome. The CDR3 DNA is TGTGCCAGCAGGCACAGGGGGCTGGGAGATACGCAGTATTTT. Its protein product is CASRHRGLGDTQYF.